Below, 21 T cell receptor beta chains from the same sample are listed, as sequenced in a study of response to subunit inactivated influenza vaccine. TCRdb re-analysed the RT-PCR reads in MiXCR, keeping a single row per CDR3 protein. The top ten hold around 6.5% of the sample, which has hundreds of thousands of distinct CDR3 sequences, about 15% seen once. Sequences were derived from PBMCs from blood, sampled around 15 days before vaccination. These receptors were taken from a man aged 50 to 59 who received an inactivated influenza vaccine.

In DNA, the CDR3 is TGTGCCAGCAAAAAGGGGCGGGAGCCTTACGAGCAGTACTTC. Amino acid sequence: CASKKGREPYEQYF. The V gene is TRBV5-4, the J gene TRBJ2-7; TRBD2 matches at 7 bases. Trimming took 6 bases from V and 4 from J; bases not matched to a gene: 10. The germline CDR1 and CDR2 sequences are SGHNT and YYREEE (reference sequence). This CDR3 comprises 14 residues.

The gene calls are TRBV6-2 or TRBV6-3 and TRBJ2-1; TRBD2 aligns across 13 bases. The germline gives CDR1 MNHEY, CDR2 SVGEGT. V was pared by 4 bases and J by 3 bases, with 9 bases of the junction left unmatched. The CDR3 spans 18 residues. CDR3 bases: TGTGCCAGCAGTTTTCACCCGACTAGCGGGGGGTACTACAATGAGCAGTTCTTC. This encodes CASSFHPTSGGYYNEQFF.

This clonotype was seen many times. The J gene is TRBJ2-3, the V gene TRBV5-1, with a weak D call TRBD1 (5 bases). The V end lost 4 bases, the J end lost 0 bases, and 12 bases lay between the germline ends. The CDR3 totals 15 residues. Germline assignment: CDR1 SGHRS and CDR2 YFSETQ. The CDR3 loop reads CASSQGQPSTDTQYF. The CDR3 nucleotides are TGCGCCAGCAGCCAAGGACAACCTAGCACAGATACGCAGTATTTT.

This clonotype was seen a handful of times. This chain joins TRBV13 and TRBJ2-1, with 10 bases that match TRBD1. Germline loops: CDR1 PRHDT, CDR2 FYEKMQ (reference sequence). The V gene end was trimmed by 5 bases and the J gene end by 3 bases; junction bases not matched to a gene: 4. The CDR3 spans 15 residues. The CDR3 DNA sequence: TGTGCCAGCAGCAAAAGGACAGGGGGCTACAATGAGCAGTTCTTC. This gives the protein CASSKRTGGYNEQFF.

This clonotype was counted many times. One end of the junction is discordant with germline, which a read error may explain. The chain has TRBV7-7 and TRBJ2-1; tentatively, D is TRBD2 (6 bases). This CDR3 comprises 15 residues. Per the germline V gene, CDR1 is SSHAT and CDR2 is FNYEAQ (reference sequence). In nucleotides, the CDR3 is TGTGCTAGCAGATCCACTAGCCGACCTTTCAATGAGCAGTTCTTC. It is translated as CASRSTSRPFNEQFF.

This clonotype was detected only once. J is TRBJ2-3 and V is TRBV5-1; TRBD2 is a possible D gene (6 bases). Trimming took 6 bases from V and 0 from J, leaving 11 bases between them. The CDR3 covers 14 residues. The germline gives CDR1 SGHRS, CDR2 YFSETQ. The CDR3 loop reads CASIEGGSTDTQYF. For the CDR3, the DNA is TGCGCCAGCATAGAGGGAGGAAGCACAGATACGCAGTATTTT.

This clonotype was counted many times. The rearrangement links TRBV7-2 to TRBJ1-2; D remains ambiguous. Germline CDR1 reads SGHTA; CDR2 reads FQGNSA. This CDR3 spans 14 amino acids. The V gene lost 4 bases and the J gene lost 4 bases, with 13 bases spanning the gap. CDR3 bases: TGTGCCAGCAGCTACCCCGGGATGATCTATGGCTACACCTTC. This sequence encodes CASSYPGMIYGYTF.

The chain couples TRBV5-8 to TRBJ1-5; D gene ambiguous. Germline loops: CDR1 SGHTS, CDR2 YDEGEE. This CDR3 spans 15 amino acids. With 0 bases removed from V and 8 bases from J, the gap between germline ends came to 15 bases. The CDR3 nucleotides read TGTGCCAGCAGCTTGGGGGTATACTCTTTAGAGCCCCAGCATTTT. Protein product: CASSLGVYSLEPQHF.

This clonotype has a single count. This rearrangement joins TRBV7-9 to TRBJ2-6; D gene ambiguous. Germline assignment: CDR1 SEHNR and CDR2 FQNEAQ (reference sequence). V was shortened by 3 bases and J by 1 base, with 10 bases between the two germline ends. The CDR3 loop spans 16 amino acids. Here the CDR3 DNA reads TGTGCCAGCAGCTTGTACCTCCTATCTGGGGCCAACGTCCTGACTTTC. This codes for CASSLYLLSGANVLTF.

There are many counts of this clonotype. For the CDR3, the DNA is TGCAGTGCCATCCCCACCGGCGGTCTAAAAGAGACCCAGTACTTC. It codes for CSAIPTGGLKETQYF. This chain uses TRBV20-1 with TRBJ2-5, with D uncertain. Trimming removed 6 bases at V and 3 bases at J, with 20 bases between. This CDR3 has 15 amino acids. Germline V gene lookup returns CDR1 DFQATT and CDR2 SNEGSKA (reference sequence).

This clonotype was counted only a few times. The chain links TRBV2 to TRBJ1-3; D may be TRBD1 (5 bases). Germline V lookup: CDR1 SNHLY, CDR2 FYNNEI. CDR3 size: 16 residues. V was cut by 1 base and J by 0 bases, with 10 bases left in between. DNA for the CDR3: TGTGCCAGCAGTGAAGGATGGGGCCGCTCTGGAAACACCATATATTTT. It codes for CASSEGWGRSGNTIYF. Variable domain in full (rest from reference TRBV2 and TRBJ1-3): EPEVTQTPSHQVTQMGQEVILRCVPISNHLYFYWYRQILGQKVEFLVSFYNNEISEKSEIFDDQFSVERPDGSNFTLKIRSTKLEDSAMYFCASSEGWGRSGNTIYFGEGSWLTVV.

This clonotype was observed a few times. This chain links TRBV11-1 with TRBJ2-2; TRBD2 matches 12 bases. There are 18 residues in the CDR3. The ends lost 5 bases at V and 0 bases at J; junction bases unmatched: 7. Germline assignment: CDR1 SGHAT and CDR2 FQDESV (reference sequence). CDR3 sequence reads: CASSPGLAGPANTGELFF. In DNA form, the CDR3 reads TGTGCCAGCAGCCCCGGACTAGCGGGACCCGCGAACACCGGGGAGCTGTTTTTT.

The rearrangement links TRBV6-2 or TRBV6-3 to TRBJ2-7; D unresolved. V was pared by 2 bases and J by 3 bases, with 17 bases between. The CDR3 consists of 16 residues. Germline V gene sequence: CDR1 MNHEY, CDR2 SVGEGT. The CDR3 loop is CASSYLASAPRYEQYF. DNA of the CDR3: TGTGCCAGCAGTTACCTCGCGTCCGCGCCCCGCTACGAGCAGTACTTC.

The chain joins TRBV7-9 to TRBJ2-1; a weak D match, TRBD1 (5 bases). This CDR3 spans 14 amino acids. V lost 1 base and J lost 7, with 11 bases in between. Germline V gives CDR1 SEHNR, CDR2 FQNEAQ (reference sequence). The CDR3 spells CASSLVWGRNEQFF. Written as DNA, the CDR3 is TGTGCCAGCAGCTTAGTTTGGGGCAGGAATGAGCAGTTCTTC.

This chain joins TRBV12-3 or TRBV12-4 and TRBJ2-5; 10 nucleotides line up with TRBD2. This CDR3 comprises 13 residues. V trimming: 6 bases; J trimming: 5 bases; junction bases outside the gene matches: 3. CDR3 loop: CASRLAGLETQYF. The CDR3 DNA follows: TGTGCCAGCAGACTAGCGGGGCTGGAGACCCAGTACTTC.

This clonotype was seen many times. J is TRBJ1-1 and V is TRBV7-9, with D perhaps matching TRBD1 (5 bases). The CDR3 has 15 residues. V was trimmed by 5 bases and J by 0 bases, leaving 13 bases between them. Germline V gene data show CDR1 as SEHNR and CDR2 as FQNEAQ (reference sequence). CDR3 sequence (DNA): TGTGCCAGCAGCCCCCAACAGGCGCTGAACACTGAAGCTTTCTTT. Protein: CASSPQQALNTEAFF.

This chain uses TRBV29-1 with TRBJ2-7; D gene ambiguous. The CDR3 loop spans 12 amino acids. Germline assignment: CDR1 SQVTM and CDR2 ANQGSEA. The V end lost 4 bases, the J end lost 0 bases, and 7 bases lay between the germline ends. This chain's CDR3 is CSVGANSYEQYF. The CDR3 DNA follows: TGCAGCGTTGGGGCCAACTCCTACGAGCAGTACTTC.

Only a few counts were recorded for this clonotype. The J gene is TRBJ2-5, the V gene TRBV20-1; D is uncertain. The CDR3 covers 14 residues. V was shortened by 6 bases and J by 2 bases, with 16 bases between the two germline ends. Germline V lookup: CDR1 DFQATT, CDR2 SNEGSKA (reference sequence). The CDR3 nucleotides are TGCAGTGCCACCCGACACAATCCACAAGAGACCCAGTACTTC. It yields the protein CSATRHNPQETQYF.

This clonotype has a handful of counts. The V and J genes are TRBV2 and TRBJ2-7; D might be TRBD1 (6 bases). V was trimmed by 5 bases and J by 2 bases, leaving 10 bases between them. Germline CDR1 SNHLY, CDR2 FYNNEI. This CDR3 region has 13 residues. The chain's CDR3 is CASSRQVAYEQYF. The CDR3 nucleotides are TGTGCCAGCAGTCGACAGGTTGCCTACGAGCAGTACTTC.

The V gene is TRBV27, the J gene TRBJ2-1; D remains ambiguous. V was clipped by 7 bases and J by 5 bases, with 21 bases between them. The germline CDR1 and CDR2 sequences are MNHEY and SMNVEV (reference sequence). This CDR3 is 16 amino acids long. The CDR3 spells CASKVGFAPGDNEQFF. The CDR3 region has the DNA TGTGCCAGCAAGGTCGGCTTCGCCCCTGGCGACAATGAGCAGTTCTTC.

A few counts support this clonotype. This sequence joins TRBV7-9 and TRBJ2-1; TRBD1 might be the D (6 bases). Germline-derived CDR1 and CDR2 are SEHNR and FQNEAQ (reference sequence). The V end lost 6 bases, the J end lost 5 bases, and 17 bases lay between the germline ends. This CDR3 contains 15 residues. CDR3 coding DNA: TGTGCCAGCAGTCTCATCAGGGGTTCGAACAATGAGCAGTTCTTC. Translated, it gives CASSLIRGSNNEQFF. Full variable domain (outside the CDR3, taken from reference TRBV7-9 and TRBJ2-1): DTGVSQNPRHKITKRGQNVTFRCDPISEHNRLYWYRQTLGQGPEFLTYFQNEAQLEKSRLLSDRFSAERPKGSFSTLEIQRTEQGDSAMYLCASSLIRGSNNEQFFGPGTRLTVL.